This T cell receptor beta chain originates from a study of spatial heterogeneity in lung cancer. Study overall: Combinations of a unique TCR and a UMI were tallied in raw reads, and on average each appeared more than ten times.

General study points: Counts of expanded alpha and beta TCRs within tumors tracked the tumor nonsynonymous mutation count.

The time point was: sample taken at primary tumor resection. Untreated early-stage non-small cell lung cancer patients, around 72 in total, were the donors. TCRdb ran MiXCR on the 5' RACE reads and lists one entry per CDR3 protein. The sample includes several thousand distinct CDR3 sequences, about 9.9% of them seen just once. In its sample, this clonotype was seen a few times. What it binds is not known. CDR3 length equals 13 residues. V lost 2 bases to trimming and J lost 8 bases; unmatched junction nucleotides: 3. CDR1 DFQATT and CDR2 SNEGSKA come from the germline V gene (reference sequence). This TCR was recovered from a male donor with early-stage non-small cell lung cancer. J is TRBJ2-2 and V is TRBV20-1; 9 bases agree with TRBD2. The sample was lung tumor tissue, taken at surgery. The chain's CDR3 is CSARWLAGGELFF. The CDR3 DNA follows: TGCAGTGCTAGATGGCTAGCGGGGGGGGAGCTGTTTTTT.